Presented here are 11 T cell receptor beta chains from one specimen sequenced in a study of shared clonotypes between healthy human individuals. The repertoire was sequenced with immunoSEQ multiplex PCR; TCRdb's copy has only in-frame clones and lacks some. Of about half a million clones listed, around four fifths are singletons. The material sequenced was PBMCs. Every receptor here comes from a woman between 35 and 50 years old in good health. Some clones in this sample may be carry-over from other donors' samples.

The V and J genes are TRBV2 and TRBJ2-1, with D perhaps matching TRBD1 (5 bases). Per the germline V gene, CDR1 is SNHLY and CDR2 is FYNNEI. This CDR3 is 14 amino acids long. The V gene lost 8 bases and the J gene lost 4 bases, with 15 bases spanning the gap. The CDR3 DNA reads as TGTGCCAGCCGGTTGGGGCTCCAATACAATGAGCAGTTCTTC. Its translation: CASRLGLQYNEQFF.

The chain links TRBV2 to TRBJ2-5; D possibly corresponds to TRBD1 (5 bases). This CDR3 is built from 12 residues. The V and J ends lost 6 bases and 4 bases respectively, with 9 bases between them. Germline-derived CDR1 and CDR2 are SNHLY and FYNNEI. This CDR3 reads CASRTELETQYF. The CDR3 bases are TGTGCCAGCAGGACAGAATTAGAGACCCAGTACTTC.

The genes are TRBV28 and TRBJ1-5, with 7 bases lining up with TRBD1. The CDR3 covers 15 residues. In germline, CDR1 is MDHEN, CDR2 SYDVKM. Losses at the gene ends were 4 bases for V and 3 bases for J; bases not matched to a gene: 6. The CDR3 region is CASSSGTVPNQPQHF. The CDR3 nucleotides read TGTGCCAGCAGTTCAGGGACAGTACCCAATCAGCCCCAGCATTTT.

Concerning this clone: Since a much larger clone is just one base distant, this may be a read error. The CDR3 DNA reads as TGTGCCGGCAGTTTGCAGGGAACCGGGGAGCTGTTTTTT. Translation gives CAGSLQGTGELFF. The chain is built from TRBV6-5 and TRBJ2-2, with TRBD1 as a possible D gene (5 bases). This CDR3 has 13 residues. Germline values: CDR1 MNHEY, CDR2 SVGAGI.

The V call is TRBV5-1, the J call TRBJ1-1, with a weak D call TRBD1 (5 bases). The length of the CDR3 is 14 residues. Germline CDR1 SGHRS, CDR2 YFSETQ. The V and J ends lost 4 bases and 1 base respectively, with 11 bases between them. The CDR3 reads CASSVQARNTEAFF. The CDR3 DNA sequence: TGCGCCAGCAGCGTACAGGCGAGGAACACTGAAGCTTTCTTT.

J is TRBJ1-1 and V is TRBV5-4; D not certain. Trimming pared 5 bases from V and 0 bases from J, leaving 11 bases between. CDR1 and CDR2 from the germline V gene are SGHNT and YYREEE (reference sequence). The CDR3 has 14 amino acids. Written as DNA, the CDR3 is TGTGCCAGCAGTTCTCGAGGAATGAACACTGAAGCTTTCTTT. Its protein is CASSSRGMNTEAFF. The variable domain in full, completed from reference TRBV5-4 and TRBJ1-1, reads ETGVTQSPTHLIKTRGQQVTLRCSSQSGHNTVSWYQQALGQGPQFIFQYYREEENGRGNFPPRFSGLQFPNYSSELNVNALELDDSALYLCASSSRGMNTEAFFGQGTRLTVV.

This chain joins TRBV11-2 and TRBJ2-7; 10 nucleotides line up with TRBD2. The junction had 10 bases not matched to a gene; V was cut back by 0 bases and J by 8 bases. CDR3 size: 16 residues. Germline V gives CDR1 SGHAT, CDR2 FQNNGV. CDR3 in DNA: TGTGCCAGCAGCTTAGAATCATGGCTAGCGGGAGCCCAGCAGTACTTC. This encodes CASSLESWLAGAQQYF. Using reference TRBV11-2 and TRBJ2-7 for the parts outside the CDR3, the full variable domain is EAGVAQSPRYKIIEKRQSVAFWCNPISGHATLYWYQQILGQGPKLLIQFQNNGVVDDSQLPKDRFSAERLKGVDSTLKIQPAKLEDSAVYLCASSLESWLAGAQQYFGPGTRLTVT.

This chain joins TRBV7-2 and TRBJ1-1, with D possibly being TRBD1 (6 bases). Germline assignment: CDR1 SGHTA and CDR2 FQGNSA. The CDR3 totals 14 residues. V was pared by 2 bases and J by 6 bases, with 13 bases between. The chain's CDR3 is CASSLYRVGAEAFF. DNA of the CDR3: TGTGCCAGCAGCTTATACAGGGTGGGAGCTGAAGCTTTCTTT.

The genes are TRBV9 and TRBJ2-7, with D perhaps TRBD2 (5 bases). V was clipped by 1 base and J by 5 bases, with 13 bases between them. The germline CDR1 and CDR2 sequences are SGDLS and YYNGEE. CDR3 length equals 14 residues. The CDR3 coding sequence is TGTGCCAGCAGCGTAAGGTGGGAGCAGAACGAGCAGTACTTC. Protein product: CASSVRWEQNEQYF.

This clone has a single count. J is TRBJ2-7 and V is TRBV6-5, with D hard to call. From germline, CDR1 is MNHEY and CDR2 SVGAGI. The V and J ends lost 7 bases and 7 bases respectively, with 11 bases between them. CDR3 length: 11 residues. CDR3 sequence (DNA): TGTGCCAGCAAAAAACGCGAGGAGCAGTACTTC. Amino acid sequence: CASKKREEQYF.

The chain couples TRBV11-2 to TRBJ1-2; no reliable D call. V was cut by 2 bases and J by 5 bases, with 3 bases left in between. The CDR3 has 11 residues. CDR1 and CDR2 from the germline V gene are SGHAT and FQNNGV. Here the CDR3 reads CASSLQYGYTF. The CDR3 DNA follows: TGTGCCAGCAGCTTACAATATGGCTACACCTTC.